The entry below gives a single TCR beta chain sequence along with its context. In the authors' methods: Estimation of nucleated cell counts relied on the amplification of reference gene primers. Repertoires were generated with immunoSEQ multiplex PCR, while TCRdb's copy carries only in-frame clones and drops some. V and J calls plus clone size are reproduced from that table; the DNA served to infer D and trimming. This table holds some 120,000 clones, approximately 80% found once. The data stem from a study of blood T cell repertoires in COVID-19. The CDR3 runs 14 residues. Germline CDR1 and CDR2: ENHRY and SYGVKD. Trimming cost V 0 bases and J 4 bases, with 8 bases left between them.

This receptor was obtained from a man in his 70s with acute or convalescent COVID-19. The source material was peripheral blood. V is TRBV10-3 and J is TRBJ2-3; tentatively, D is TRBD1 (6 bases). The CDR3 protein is CAISESGASDTQYF. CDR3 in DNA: TGTGCCATCAGTGAGTCGGGGGCGTCAGATACGCAGTATTTT.